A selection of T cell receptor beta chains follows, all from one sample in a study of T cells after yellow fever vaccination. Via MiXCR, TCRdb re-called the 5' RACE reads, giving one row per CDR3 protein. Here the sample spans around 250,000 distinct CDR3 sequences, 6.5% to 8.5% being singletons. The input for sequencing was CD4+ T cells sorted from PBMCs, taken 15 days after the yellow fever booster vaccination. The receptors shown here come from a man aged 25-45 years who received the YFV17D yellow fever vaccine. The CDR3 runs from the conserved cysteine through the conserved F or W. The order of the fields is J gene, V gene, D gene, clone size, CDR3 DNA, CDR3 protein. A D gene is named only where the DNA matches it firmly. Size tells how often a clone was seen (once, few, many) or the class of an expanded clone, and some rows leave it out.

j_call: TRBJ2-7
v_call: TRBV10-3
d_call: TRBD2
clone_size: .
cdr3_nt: TGTGCCATCAGTGGCCCGGGCGGGAGCTCCTACGAGCAGTACTTC
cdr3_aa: CAISGPGGSSYEQYF

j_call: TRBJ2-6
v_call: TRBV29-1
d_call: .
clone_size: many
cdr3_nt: TGCAGCGTTGCTTCTGGGGCCAACGTCCTGACTTTC
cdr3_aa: CSVASGANVLTF

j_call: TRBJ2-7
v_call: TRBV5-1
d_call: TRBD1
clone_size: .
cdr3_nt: TGCGCCAGCAGCTTCCTGGGCGGGACAGGGTATAACGAGCAGTACTTC
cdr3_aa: CASSFLGGTGYNEQYF

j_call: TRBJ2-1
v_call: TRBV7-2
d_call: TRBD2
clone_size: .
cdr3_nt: TGTGCCAGCAGGGTGGGGCTAGCGGCCTACAATGAGCAGTTCTTC
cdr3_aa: CASRVGLAAYNEQFF

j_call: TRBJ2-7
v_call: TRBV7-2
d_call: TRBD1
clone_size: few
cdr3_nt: TGTGCCAGCAGCCTGGGGACAGGGGGCACCGAGCAGTACTTC
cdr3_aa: CASSLGTGGTEQYF

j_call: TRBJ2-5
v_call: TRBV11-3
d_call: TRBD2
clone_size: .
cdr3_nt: TGTGCCAGCAGCTTAGGAGGGTGGGGGGGCCAAGAGACCCAGTACTTC
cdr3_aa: CASSLGGWGGQETQYF

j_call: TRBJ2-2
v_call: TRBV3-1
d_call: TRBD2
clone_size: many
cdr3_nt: TGTGCCAGCACTTCACTAGCGGGGTCCACCGGGGAGCTGTTTTTT
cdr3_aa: CASTSLAGSTGELFF

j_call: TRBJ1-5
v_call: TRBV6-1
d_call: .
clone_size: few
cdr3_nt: TGTGCCAGCAGTGAATTTTGGAATCAGCCCCAGCATTTT
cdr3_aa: CASSEFWNQPQHF

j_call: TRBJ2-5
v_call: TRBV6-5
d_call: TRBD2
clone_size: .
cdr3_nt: TGTGCCAGCGGTTCGGCGGGAGTGTTAGAGACCCAGTACTTC
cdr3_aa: CASGSAGVLETQYF

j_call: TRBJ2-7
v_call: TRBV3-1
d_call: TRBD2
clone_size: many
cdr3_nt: TGTGCCAGCAGCCAAGACCCTAGCGGGAGGGCGTACGAGCAGTACTTC
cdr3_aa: CASSQDPSGRAYEQYF

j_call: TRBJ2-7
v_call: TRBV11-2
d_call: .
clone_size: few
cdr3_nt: TGTGCCAGCAGCCCGGACCCGGGCCGGCGCTACGAGCAGTACTTC
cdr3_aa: CASSPDPGRRYEQYF

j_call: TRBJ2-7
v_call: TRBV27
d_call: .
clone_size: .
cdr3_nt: TGTGCCAGCAGTACCCCTGGAGAGCAGTACTTC
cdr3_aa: CASSTPGEQYF

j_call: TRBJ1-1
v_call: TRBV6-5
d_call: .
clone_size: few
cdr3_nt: TGTGCCAGCAGTTACTCGACGGGGGGGACTGAAGCTTTCTTT
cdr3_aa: CASSYSTGGTEAFF

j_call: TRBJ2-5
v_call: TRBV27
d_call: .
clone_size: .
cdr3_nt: TGTGCCAGCAAGCCAGGGGTGTATGAGACCCAGTACTTC
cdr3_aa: CASKPGVYETQYF

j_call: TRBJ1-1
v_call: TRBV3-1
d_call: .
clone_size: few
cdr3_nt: TGTGCCAGCAGCCCAATCCAGGCAGGGGAGGAAGGCACTGAAGCTTTCTTT
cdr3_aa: CASSPIQAGEEGTEAFF

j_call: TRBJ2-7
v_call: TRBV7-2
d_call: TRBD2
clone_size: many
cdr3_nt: TGTGCCAGCAGCCCGACTAGCGGGAGGTTCGAGCAGTACTTC
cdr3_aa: CASSPTSGRFEQYF

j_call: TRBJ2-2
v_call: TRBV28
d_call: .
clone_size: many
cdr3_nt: TGTGCCAGCAGGCCAGGGGGGATTGCGGTCACCGGGGAGCTGTTTTTT
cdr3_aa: CASRPGGIAVTGELFF

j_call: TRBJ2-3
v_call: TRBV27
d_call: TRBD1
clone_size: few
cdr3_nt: TGTGCCAGCAGTATGGACAGGCGCCCAGATACGCAGTATTTT
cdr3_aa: CASSMDRRPDTQYF

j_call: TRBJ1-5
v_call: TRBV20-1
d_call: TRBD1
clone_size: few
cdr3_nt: TGCAGTGCTAGTCCTAGACAGGGGCGGAATCAGCCCCAGCATTTT
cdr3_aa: CSASPRQGRNQPQHF

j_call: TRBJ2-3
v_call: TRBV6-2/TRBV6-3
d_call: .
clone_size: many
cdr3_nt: TGTGCCAGCAGTTATTCGCCAGATACGCAGTATTTT
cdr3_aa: CASSYSPDTQYF

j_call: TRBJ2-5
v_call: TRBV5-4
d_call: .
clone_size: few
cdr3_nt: TGTGCCAGCAGCCTCCCGGAACAAGAGACCCAGTACTTC
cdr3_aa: CASSLPEQETQYF

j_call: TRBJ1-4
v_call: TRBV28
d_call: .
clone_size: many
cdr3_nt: TGTGCCAGCAGTTCCCAACCAGGTCGGGGGGCGACTGAAAAACTGTTTTTT
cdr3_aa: CASSSQPGRGATEKLFF

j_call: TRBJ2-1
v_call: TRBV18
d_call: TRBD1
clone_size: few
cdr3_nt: TGTGCCAGCTCACCCCTTCCCGGGACAGGGTTGTACAATGAGCAGTTCTTC
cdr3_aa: CASSPLPGTGLYNEQFF

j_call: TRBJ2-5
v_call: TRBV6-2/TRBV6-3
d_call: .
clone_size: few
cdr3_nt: TGTGCCAGCAGGACGACAAACAAAGAGACCCAGTACTTC
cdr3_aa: CASRTTNKETQYF

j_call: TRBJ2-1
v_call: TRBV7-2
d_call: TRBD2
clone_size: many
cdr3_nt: TGTGCCAGCAGCTGGGGGGGGACTAGCCCCAATGAGCAGTTCTTC
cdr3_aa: CASSWGGTSPNEQFF

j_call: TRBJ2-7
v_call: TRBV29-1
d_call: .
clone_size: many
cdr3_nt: TGCAGCGCCCTTGAAGGAGTGCAGTACTTC
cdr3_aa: CSALEGVQYF